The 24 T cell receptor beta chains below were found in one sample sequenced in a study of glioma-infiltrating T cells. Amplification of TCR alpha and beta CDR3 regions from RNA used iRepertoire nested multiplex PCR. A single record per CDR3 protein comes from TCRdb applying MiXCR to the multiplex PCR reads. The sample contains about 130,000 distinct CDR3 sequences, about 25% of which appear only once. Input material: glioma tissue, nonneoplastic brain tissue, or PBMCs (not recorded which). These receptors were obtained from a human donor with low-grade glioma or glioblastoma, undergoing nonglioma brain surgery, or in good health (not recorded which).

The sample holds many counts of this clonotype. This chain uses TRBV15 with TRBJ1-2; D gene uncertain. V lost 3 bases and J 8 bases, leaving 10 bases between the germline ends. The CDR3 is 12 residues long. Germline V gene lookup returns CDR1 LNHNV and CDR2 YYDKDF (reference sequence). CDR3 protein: CATSSLWIGYTF. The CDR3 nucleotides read TGTGCCACCAGCAGTCTCTGGATCGGCTACACCTTC.

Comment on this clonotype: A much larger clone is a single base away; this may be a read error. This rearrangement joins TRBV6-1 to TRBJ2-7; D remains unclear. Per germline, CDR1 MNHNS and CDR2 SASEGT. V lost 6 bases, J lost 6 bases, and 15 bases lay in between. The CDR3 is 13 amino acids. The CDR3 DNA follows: TGTGCCAGCAGCCCTCACCCTAACGGCGAGCAGTACGTC. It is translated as CASSPHPNGEQYV.

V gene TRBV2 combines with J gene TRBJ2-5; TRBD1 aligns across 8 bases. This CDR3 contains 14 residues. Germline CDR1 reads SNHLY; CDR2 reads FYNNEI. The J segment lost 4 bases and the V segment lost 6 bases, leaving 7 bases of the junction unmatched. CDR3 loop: CASRPRTGGETQYF. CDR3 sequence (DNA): TGTGCCAGCAGACCCAGAACAGGGGGAGAGACCCAGTACTTC.

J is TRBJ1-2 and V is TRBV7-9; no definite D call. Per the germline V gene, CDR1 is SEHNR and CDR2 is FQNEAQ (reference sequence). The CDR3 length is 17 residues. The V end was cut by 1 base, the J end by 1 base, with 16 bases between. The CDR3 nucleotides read TGTGCCAGCAGCTTAGTGCCCGGGTACGGCCGTAACTATGGCTACACCTTC. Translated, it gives CASSLVPGYGRNYGYTF.

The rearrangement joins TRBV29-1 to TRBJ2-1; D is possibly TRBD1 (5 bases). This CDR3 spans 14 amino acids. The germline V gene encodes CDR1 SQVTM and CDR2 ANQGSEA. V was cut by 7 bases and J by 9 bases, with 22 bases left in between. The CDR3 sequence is CSAAKDSQSGEQFF. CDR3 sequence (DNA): TGCAGCGCAGCAAAAGACAGTCAATCGGGTGAGCAGTTCTTC.

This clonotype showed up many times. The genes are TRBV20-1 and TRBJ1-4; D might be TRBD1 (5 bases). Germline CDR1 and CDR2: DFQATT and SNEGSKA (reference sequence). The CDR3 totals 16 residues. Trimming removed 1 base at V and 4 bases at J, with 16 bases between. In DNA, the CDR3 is TGCAGTGCTAGAGGGGACCCCGGGACGGATAATGAAAAACTGTTTTTT. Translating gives CSARGDPGTDNEKLFF.

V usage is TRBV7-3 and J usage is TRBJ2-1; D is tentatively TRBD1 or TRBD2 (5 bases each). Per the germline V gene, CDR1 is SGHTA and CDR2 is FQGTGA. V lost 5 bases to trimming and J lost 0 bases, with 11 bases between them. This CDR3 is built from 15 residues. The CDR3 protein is CASSVSGSSYNEQFF. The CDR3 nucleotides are TGTGCCAGCAGCGTTTCAGGGAGCTCCTACAATGAGCAGTTCTTC.

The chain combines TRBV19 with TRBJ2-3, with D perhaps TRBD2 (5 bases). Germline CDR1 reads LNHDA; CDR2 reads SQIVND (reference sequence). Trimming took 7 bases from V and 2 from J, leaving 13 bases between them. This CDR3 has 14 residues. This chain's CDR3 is CASIGLAATDTQYF. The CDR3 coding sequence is TGTGCCAGTATAGGACTGGCCGCCACAGATACGCAGTATTTT.

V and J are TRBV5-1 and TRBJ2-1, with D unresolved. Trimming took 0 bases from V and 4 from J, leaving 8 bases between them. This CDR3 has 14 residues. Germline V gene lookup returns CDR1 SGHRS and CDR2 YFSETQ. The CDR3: CASSLGAGYNEQFF. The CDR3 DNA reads TGCGCCAGCAGCTTGGGGGCCGGGTACAATGAGCAGTTCTTC.

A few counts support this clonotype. This chain's CDR3 is CASSYEGPALNSNQPQHF. The CDR3 bases are TGTGCCAGCAGTTATGAGGGACCGGCCTTGAATAGCAATCAGCCCCAGCATTTT. The V and J genes are TRBV6-1 and TRBJ1-5, with D maybe TRBD1 (5 bases). The CDR3 has 18 residues. Germline V gene data show CDR1 as MNHNS and CDR2 as SASEGT. V was pared by 5 bases and J by 0 bases, with 20 bases between.

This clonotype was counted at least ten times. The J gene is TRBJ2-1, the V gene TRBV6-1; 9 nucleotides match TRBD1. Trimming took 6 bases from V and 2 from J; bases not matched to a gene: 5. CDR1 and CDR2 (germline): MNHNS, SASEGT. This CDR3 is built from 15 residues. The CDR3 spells CASSWTGEAYNEQFF. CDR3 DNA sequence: TGTGCCAGCAGCTGGACAGGGGAGGCCTACAATGAGCAGTTCTTC.

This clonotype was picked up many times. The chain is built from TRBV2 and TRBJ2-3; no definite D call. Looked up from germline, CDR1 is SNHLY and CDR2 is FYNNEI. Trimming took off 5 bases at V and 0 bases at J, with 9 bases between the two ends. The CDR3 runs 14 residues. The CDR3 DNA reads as TGTGCCAGCAGTCGGAGTAGAAGCACAGATACGCAGTATTTT. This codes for CASSRSRSTDTQYF.

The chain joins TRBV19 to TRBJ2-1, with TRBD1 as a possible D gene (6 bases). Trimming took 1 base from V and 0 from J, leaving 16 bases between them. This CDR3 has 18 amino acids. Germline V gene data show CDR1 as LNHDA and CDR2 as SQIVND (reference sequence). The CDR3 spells CASSIVYVGGSSYNEQFF. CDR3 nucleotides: TGTGCCAGTAGTATAGTGTACGTTGGGGGCAGCTCCTACAATGAGCAGTTCTTC.

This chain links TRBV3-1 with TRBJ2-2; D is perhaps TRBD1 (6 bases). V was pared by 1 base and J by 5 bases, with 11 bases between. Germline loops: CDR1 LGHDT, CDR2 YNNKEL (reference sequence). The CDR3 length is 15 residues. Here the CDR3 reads CASSQASGETGELFF. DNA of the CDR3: TGTGCCAGCAGCCAAGCTTCAGGGGAAACCGGGGAGCTGTTTTTT.

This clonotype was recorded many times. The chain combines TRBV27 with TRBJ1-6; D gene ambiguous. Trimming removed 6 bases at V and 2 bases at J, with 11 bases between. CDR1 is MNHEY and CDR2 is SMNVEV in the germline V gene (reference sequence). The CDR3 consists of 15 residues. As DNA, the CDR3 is TGTGCCAGCAGCCCTAGGCAGACCTATAATTCACCCCTCCACTTT. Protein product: CASSPRQTYNSPLHF.

CDR3 coding DNA: TGTGCCACTAGAGAGACAGGGGGCAGTACTGAAGCTTTCTTT. Its translation: CATRETGGSTEAFF. The chain joins TRBV28 to TRBJ1-1, with TRBD1 matching over 10 bases. The CDR3 totals 14 residues. V lost 10 bases and J lost 5; bases outside the gene matches: 10. Germline V gene lookup returns CDR1 MDHEN and CDR2 SYDVKM.

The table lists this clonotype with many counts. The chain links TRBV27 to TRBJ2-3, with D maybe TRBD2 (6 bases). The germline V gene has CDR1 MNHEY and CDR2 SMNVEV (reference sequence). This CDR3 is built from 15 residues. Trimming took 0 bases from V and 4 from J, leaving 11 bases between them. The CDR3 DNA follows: TGTGCCAGCAGTTTATCGTGGAGGGGACCAGATACGCAGTATTTT. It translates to CASSLSWRGPDTQYF.

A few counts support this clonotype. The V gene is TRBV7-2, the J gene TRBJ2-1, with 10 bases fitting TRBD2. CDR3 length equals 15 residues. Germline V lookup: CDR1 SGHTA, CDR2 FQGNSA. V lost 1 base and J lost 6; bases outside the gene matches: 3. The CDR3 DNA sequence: TGTGCCAGCAGCTTAGTAGCGGGGGGAACCAATGAGCAGTTCTTC. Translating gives CASSLVAGGTNEQFF.

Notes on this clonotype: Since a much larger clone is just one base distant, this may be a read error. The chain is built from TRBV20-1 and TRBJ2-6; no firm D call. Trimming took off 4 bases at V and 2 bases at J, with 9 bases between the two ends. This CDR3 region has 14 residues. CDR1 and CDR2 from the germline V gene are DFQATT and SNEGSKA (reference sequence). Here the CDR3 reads CSAKDLAGANVLTF. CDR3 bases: TGCAGTGCTAAAGATCTGGCTGGGGCCAACGTCCTGACTTTC.

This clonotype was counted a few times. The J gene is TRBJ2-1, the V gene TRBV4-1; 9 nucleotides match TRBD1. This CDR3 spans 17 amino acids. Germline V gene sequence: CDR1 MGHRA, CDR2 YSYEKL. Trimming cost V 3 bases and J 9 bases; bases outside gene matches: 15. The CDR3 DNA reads TGCGCCAGCAGCCACGCCAGGGACAGGGCTGTGACTGTTGAGCAGTTCTTC. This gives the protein CASSHARDRAVTVEQFF.

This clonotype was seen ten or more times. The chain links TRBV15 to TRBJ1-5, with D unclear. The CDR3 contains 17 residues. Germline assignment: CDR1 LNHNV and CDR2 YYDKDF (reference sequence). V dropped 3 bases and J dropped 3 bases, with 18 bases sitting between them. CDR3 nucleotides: TGTGCCACCAGCAGCCCATGGGGTCAAGTTGACAATCAGCCCCAGCATTTT. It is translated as CATSSPWGQVDNQPQHF.

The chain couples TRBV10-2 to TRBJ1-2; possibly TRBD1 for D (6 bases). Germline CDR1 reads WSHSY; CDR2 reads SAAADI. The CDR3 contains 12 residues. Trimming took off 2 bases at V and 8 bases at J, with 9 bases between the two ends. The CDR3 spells CASSEQGTGYTF. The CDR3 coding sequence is TGCGCCAGCAGTGAGCAGGGGACGGGCTACACCTTC.

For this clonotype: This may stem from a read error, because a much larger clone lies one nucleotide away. The CDR3 reads CASSDPIQETQYF. Here the CDR3 DNA reads TGTGCCAGCAGTGATCCGATCCAAGAGACCCAGTACTTC. The chain employs TRBV2 and TRBJ2-5; D unclear. V lost 3 bases to trimming and J lost 1 base, with 6 bases between them. The CDR3 length is 13 residues. The germline gives CDR1 SNHLY, CDR2 FYNNEI.

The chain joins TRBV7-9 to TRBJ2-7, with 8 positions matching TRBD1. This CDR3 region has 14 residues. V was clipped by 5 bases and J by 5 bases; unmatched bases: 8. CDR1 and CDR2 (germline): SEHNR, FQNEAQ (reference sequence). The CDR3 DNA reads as TGTGCCAGCAGCAAACAGGGGGTTCGTGACGAGCAGTACGTC. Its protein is CASSKQGVRDEQYV.